The clone carrying this T cell receptor beta chain came up many times. Its antigen remains unidentified. The sample is drawn from a study of identical twins. Carrying unique molecular identifiers, the cDNA also gained a universal primer site through template switching. TCRdb reanalysed the 5' RACE reads using MiXCR and keeps one entry per CDR3 protein. The sample has around 280,000 distinct CDR3 sequences, approximately 8% seen once. General study findings and limits: Beta out-of-frame sequences displayed a weaker excess of sharing between twins.

Germline values: CDR1 MGHDK, CDR2 SYGVNS. Losses at the gene ends were 6 bases for V and 3 bases for J; bases not matched to a gene: 14. CDR3 length equals 16 residues. Everyone who gave samples was a healthy Caucasian. This same sample was also part of a study on yellow fever vaccine responses in identical twins.

The gene calls are TRBV25-1 and TRBJ2-7; 7 nucleotides line up with TRBD1. The sequence was obtained from a woman aged 18-29 years in good health. The sample consisted of memory (CD45RO+) T cells sorted from blood. The CDR3 DNA reads TGTGCCAGCAGGGGGGACAGTGGCCTAACGGTCTACGAGCAGTACTTC. As protein: CASRGDSGLTVYEQYF.